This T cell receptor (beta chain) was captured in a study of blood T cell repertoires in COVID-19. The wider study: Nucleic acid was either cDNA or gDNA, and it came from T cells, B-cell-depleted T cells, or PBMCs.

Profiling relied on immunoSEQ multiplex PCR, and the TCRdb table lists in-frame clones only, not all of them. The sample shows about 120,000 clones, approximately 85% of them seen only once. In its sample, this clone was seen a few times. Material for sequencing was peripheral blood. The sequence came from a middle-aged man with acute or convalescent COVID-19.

The CDR3 sequence: CASRRRDSVSSGNTIYF. The CDR3 DNA is TGTGCCAGCAGACGCCGGGACTCCGTGAGCTCTGGAAACACCATATATTTT. The chain employs TRBV11-2 and TRBJ1-3; weak D call: TRBD1 (5 bases). Trimming removed 6 bases from V and 0 bases from J, with 18 bases in between. CDR1 is SGHAT and CDR2 is FQNNGV in the germline V gene. CDR3 length equals 17 residues.